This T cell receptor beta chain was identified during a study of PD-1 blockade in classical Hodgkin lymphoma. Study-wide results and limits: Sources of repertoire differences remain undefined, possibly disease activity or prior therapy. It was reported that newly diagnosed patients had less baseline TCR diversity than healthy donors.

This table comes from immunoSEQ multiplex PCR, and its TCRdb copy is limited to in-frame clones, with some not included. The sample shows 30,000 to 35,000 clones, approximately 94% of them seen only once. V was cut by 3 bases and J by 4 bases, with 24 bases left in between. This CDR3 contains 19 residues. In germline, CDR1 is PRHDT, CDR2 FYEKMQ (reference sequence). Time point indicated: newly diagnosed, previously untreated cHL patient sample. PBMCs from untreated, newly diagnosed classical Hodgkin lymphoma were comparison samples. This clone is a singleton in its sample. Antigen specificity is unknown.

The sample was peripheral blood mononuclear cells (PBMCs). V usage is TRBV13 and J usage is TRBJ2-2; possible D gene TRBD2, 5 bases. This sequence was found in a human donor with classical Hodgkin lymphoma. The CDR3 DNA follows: TGTGCCAGCAGCTTCCTCGGAAGGGTAGGGAGAAGAGCCACCGGGGAGCTGTTTTTT. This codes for CASSFLGRVGRRATGELFF.